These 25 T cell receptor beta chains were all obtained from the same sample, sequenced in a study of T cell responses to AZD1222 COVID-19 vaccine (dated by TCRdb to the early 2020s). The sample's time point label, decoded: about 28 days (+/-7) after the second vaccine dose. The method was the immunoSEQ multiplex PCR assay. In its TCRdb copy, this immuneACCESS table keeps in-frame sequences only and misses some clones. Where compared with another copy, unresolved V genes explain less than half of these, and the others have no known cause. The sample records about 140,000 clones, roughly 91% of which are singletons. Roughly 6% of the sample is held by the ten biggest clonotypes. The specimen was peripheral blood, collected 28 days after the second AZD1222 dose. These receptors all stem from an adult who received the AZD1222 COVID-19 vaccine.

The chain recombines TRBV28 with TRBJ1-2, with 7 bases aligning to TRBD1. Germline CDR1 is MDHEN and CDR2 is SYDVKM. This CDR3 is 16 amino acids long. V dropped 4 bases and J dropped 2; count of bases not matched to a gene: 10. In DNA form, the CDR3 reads TGTGCCAGCAGTTCCTCAGGACAGGACCACAACTATGGCTACACCTTC. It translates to CASSSSGQDHNYGYTF.

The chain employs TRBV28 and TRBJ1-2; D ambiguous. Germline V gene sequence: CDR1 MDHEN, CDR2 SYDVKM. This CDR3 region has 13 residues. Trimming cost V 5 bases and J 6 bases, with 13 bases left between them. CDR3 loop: CASSPGYLHGYTF. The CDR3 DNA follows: TGTGCCAGCAGTCCGGGGTATCTCCATGGCTACACCTTC.

The CDR3 DNA is TGTGCTAGTGGTCGAATAGTGGGGTTTCACAATGAGCAGTTCTTC. Protein product: CASGRIVGFHNEQFF. The V call is TRBV12-5, the J call TRBJ2-1; D is uncertain. V lost 5 bases and J lost 5, with 16 bases in between. Germline V lookup: CDR1 LGHNT, CDR2 FRNRAP. This CDR3 region has 15 residues.

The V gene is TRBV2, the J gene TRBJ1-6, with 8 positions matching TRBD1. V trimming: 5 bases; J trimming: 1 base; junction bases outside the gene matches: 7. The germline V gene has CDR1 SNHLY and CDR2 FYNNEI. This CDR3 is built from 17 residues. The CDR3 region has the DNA TGTGCCAGCAGTCGAGATCGACAGGGGTCCTATAATTCACCCCTCCACTTT. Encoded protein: CASSRDRQGSYNSPLHF.

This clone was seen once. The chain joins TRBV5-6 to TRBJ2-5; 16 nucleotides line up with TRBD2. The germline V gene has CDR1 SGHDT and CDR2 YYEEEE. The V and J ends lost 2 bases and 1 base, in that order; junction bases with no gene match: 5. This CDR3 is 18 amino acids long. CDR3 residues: CASSLGTSGRAGQETQYF. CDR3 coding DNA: TGTGCCAGCAGCTTAGGGACTAGCGGGAGGGCCGGCCAAGAGACCCAGTACTTC.

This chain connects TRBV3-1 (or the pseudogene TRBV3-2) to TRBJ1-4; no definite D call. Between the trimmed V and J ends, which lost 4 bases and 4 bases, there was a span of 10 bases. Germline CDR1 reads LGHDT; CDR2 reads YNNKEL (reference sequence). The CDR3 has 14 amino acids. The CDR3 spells CASSLRGGNEKLFF. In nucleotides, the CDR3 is TGTGCCAGCAGCCTGCGGGGAGGTAATGAAAAACTGTTTTTT.

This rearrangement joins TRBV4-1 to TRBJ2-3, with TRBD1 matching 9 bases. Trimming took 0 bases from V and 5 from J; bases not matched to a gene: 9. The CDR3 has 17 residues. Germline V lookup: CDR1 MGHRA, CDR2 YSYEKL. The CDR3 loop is CASSQEERQGGRDTQYF. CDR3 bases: TGCGCCAGCAGCCAAGAAGAAAGACAGGGGGGGAGAGATACGCAGTATTTT.

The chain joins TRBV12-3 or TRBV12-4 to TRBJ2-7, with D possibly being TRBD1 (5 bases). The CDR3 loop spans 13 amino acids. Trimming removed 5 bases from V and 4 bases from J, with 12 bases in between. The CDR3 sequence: CASSISRAYEQYF. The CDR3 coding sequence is TGTGCCAGCAGTATCAGCAGGGCGTACGAGCAGTACTTC.

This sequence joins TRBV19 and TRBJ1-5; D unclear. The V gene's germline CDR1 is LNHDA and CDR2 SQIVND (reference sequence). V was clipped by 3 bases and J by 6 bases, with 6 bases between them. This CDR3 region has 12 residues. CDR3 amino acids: CASSITVQPQHF. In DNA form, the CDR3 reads TGTGCCAGTAGTATTACCGTTCAGCCCCAGCATTTT.

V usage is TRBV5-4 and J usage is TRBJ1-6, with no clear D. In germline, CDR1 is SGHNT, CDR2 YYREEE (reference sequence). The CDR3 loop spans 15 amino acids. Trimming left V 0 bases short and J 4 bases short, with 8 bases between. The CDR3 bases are TGTGCCAGCAGCTTGGAATTGGGGTATAATTCACCCCTCCACTTT. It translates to CASSLELGYNSPLHF. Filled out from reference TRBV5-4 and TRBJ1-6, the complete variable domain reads ETGVTQSPTHLIKTRGQQVTLRCSSQSGHNTVSWYQQALGQGPQFIFQYYREEENGRGNFPPRFSGLQFPNYSSELNVNALELDDSALYLCASSLELGYNSPLHFGNGTRLTVT.

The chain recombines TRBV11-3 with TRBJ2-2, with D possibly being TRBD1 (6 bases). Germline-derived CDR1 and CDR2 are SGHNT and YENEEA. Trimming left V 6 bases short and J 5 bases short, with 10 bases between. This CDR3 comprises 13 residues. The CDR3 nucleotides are TGTGCCAGCAGTCAAGGGGGAACCGGGGAGCTGTTTTTT. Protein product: CASSQGGTGELFF.

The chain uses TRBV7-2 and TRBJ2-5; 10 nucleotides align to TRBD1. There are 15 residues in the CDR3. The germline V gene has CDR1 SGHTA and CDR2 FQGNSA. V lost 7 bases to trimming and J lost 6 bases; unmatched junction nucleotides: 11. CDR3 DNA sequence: TGTGCCAGCACCTACACCGGGACAGGGGTCAAGACCCAGTACTTC. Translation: CASTYTGTGVKTQYF.

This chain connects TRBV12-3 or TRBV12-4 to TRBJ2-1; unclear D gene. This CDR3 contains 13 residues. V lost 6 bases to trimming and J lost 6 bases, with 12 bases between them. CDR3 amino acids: CASSPGPVNEQFF. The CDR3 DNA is TGTGCCAGCAGCCCAGGACCCGTCAATGAGCAGTTCTTC.

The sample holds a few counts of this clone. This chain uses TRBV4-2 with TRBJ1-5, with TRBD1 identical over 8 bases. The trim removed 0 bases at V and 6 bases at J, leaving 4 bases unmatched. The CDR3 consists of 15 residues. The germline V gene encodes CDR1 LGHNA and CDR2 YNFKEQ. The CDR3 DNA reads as TGTGCCAGCAGCCAAGATAGGCAGGGGGCTCAGCCCCAGCATTTT. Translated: CASSQDRQGAQPQHF.

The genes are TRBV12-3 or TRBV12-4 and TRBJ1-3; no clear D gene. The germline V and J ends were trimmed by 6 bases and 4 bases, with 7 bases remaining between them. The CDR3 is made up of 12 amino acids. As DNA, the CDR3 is TGTGCCAGCAGCCCGACAGGAAACACCATATATTTT. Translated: CASSPTGNTIYF.

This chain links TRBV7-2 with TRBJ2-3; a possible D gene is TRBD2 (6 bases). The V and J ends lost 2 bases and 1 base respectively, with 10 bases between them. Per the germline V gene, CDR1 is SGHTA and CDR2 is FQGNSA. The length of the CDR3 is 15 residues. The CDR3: CASSLSDYRTDTQYF. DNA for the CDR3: TGTGCCAGCAGCTTATCGGACTACCGCACAGATACGCAGTATTTT.

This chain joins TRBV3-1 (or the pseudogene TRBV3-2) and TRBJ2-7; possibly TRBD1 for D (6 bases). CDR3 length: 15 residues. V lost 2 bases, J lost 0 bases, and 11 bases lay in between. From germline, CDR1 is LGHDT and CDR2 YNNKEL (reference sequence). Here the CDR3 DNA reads TGTGCCAGCAGCCAAATGACAGGTCTCTCCTACGAGCAGTACTTC. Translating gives CASSQMTGLSYEQYF.

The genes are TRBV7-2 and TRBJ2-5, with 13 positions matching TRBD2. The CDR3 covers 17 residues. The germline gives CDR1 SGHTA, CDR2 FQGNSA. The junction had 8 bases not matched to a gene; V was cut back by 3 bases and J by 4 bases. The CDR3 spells CASSFRGLAGVGETQYF. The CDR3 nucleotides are TGTGCCAGCAGCTTCCGCGGACTAGCGGGAGTAGGAGAGACCCAGTACTTC.

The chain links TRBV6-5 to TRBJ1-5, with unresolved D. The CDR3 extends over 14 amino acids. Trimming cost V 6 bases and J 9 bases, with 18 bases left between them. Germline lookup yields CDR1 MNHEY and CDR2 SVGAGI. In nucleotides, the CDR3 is TGTGCCAGCAGATCCGACCCGATCATATCGCCCCAGCATTTT. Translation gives CASRSDPIISPQHF.

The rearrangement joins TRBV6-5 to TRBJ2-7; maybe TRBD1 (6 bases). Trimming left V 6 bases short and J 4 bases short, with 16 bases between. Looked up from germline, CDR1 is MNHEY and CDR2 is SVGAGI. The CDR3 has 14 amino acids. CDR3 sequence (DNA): TGTGCCAGCAGCCAGGACAGCACAGCTTACGAGCAGTACTTC. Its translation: CASSQDSTAYEQYF.

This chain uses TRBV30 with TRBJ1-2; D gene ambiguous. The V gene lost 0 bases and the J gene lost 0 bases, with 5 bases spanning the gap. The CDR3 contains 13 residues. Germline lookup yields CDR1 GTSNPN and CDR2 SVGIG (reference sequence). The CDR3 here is CAWSVQANYGYTF. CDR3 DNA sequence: TGTGCCTGGAGTGTACAAGCTAACTATGGCTACACCTTC.

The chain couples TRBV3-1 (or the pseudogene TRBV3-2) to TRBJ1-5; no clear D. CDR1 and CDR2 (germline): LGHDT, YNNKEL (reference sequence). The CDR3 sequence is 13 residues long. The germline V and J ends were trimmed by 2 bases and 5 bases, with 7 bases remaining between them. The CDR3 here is CASSQQRDQPQHF. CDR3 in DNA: TGTGCCAGCAGCCAACAAAGAGATCAGCCCCAGCATTTT.

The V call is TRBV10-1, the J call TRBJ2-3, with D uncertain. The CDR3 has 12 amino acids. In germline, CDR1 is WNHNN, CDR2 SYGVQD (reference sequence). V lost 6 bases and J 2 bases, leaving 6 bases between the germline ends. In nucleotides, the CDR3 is TGCGCCAGCAGCCCCAACACAGATACGCAGTATTTT. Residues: CASSPNTDTQYF.

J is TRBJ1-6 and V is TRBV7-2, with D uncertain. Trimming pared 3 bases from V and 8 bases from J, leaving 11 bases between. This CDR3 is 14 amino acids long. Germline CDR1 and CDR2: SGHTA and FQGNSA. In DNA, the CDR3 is TGTGCCAGCAGCTTTAATTTCGCGTATTCACCCCTCCACTTT. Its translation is CASSFNFAYSPLHF.

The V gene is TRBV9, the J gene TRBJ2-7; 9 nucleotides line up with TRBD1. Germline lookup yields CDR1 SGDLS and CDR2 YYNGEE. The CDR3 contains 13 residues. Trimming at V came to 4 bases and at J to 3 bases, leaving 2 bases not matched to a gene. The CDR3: CASSTGQGYEQYF. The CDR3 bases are TGTGCCAGCAGCACGGGACAGGGCTACGAGCAGTACTTC.